What follows are 8 T cell receptor beta chains derived from one specimen sequenced in a study of blood T cells in healthy people across ages. For the second PCR, which ran for roughly 6 to 12 cycles, a sample-barcoded 5' primer and a J-beta primer mix were used. TCRdb reanalysed the 5' RACE reads using MiXCR and keeps one entry per CDR3 protein. The data show about 600,000 distinct CDR3 sequences, with around half seen just once and around 23% held by the top ten. The sample taken for sequencing was blood. The receptors were sampled from a man of 80 years or more in good health.

This clonotype was seen more than once but under ten times. The rearrangement uses TRBV5-6 and TRBJ2-5, with D tentatively TRBD2 (6 bases). Germline CDR1 SGHDT, CDR2 YYEEEE. The V end lost 2 bases, the J end lost 0 bases, and 11 bases lay between the germline ends. This CDR3 region has 15 residues. CDR3 coding DNA: TGTGCCAGCAGCTTCGGGGGTCTGTACCAAGAGACCCAGTACTTC. The encoded protein is CASSFGGLYQETQYF.

This clonotype came up a few times. The V gene is TRBV29-1, the J gene TRBJ1-5; TRBD1 might be the D (5 bases). This CDR3 is built from 14 residues. Trimming left V 6 bases short and J 3 bases short, with 15 bases between. Germline CDR1 SQVTM, CDR2 ANQGSEA. CDR3 in DNA: TGCAGCGTCGTTACCGGGACTCACAATCAGCCCCAGCATTTT. Amino acid sequence: CSVVTGTHNQPQHF.

The chain employs TRBV11-1 and TRBJ2-7, with 9 bases aligning to TRBD1. J was trimmed by 0 bases and V by 4 bases; bases with no gene match: 22. This CDR3 contains 21 residues. The V gene's germline CDR1 is SGHAT and CDR2 FQDESV (reference sequence). CDR3 residues: CASSSAAGTGHFLRSSYEQYF. DNA of the CDR3: TGTGCCAGCAGCTCGGCCGCTGGGACAGGGCATTTCTTAAGGAGCTCCTACGAGCAGTACTTC.

This rearrangement joins TRBV12-3 or TRBV12-4 to TRBJ1-6; no reliable D call. The CDR3 loop spans 13 amino acids. The germline V and J ends were trimmed by 5 bases and 4 bases, with 6 bases remaining between them. CDR3 nucleotide sequence: TGTGCCAGCAGTCGGGAGTATAATTCACCCCTCCACTTT. It is translated as CASSREYNSPLHF.

The chain links TRBV7-9 to TRBJ2-1, with D perhaps TRBD1 (6 bases). Germline CDR1 reads SEHNR; CDR2 reads FQNEAQ (reference sequence). This CDR3 has 16 residues. V lost 1 base and J 2 bases, leaving 12 bases between the germline ends. The CDR3 loop reads CASSLGLGGAYNEQFF. CDR3 sequence (DNA): TGTGCCAGCAGCTTAGGTCTAGGGGGTGCCTACAATGAGCAGTTCTTC.

This clonotype was observed a handful of times. This rearrangement joins TRBV4-3 to TRBJ2-5; the match to TRBD2 covers 7 bases. The junction had 12 bases not matched to a gene; V was cut back by 0 bases and J by 5 bases. This CDR3 comprises 17 residues. Germline values: CDR1 LGHNA, CDR2 YSLEER. The chain's CDR3 is CASSQDGKSGVAETQYF. The CDR3 bases are TGCGCCAGCAGCCAAGACGGGAAAAGCGGGGTAGCCGAGACCCAGTACTTC.

A few counts support this clonotype. This rearrangement joins TRBV5-1 to TRBJ2-1; D might be TRBD1 or TRBD2, each matching 5 bases. V lost 1 base and J lost 10, with 12 bases in between. The CDR3 has 13 amino acids. CDR1 and CDR2 (germline): SGHRS, YFSETQ. The CDR3 sequence: CASSLLGESEQFF. Written as DNA, the CDR3 is TGCGCCAGCAGCTTGTTGGGGGAAAGCGAGCAGTTCTTC.

The V call is TRBV5-1, the J call TRBJ2-7, with 7 bases lining up with TRBD1. The CDR3 extends over 13 amino acids. The junction had 7 bases not matched to a gene; V was cut back by 4 bases and J by 6 bases. Germline V gene sequence: CDR1 SGHRS, CDR2 YFSETQ. This chain's CDR3 is CASSGRTGVEQYF. In nucleotides, the CDR3 is TGCGCCAGCAGCGGGAGAACAGGGGTCGAGCAGTACTTC.